This passage covers 25 T cell receptor beta chains from one sample sequenced in a study of T cell clonotyping in hematopoietic cell transplantation. Profiling relied on immunoSEQ multiplex PCR, and the TCRdb table lists in-frame clones only, not all of them. The table lists about 16,000 clones, around 66% of them singletons. This sample comprised PBMCs, obtained 30 days after allogeneic stem cell transplant. These receptors all stem from a male patient between 45 and 59 years old who had an allogeneic stem cell transplant from an unrelated donor, so T cells may come from the graft donor. Some clones in this sample may be carry-over from other donors' samples.

The gene calls are TRBV7-9 and TRBJ1-4; 7 bases are shared with TRBD1. Germline CDR1 reads SEHNR; CDR2 reads FQNEAQ (reference sequence). J gave up 14 bases and V 1 base, and 13 bases lay outside the gene matches. This CDR3 comprises 15 residues. The CDR3 here is CASSLGGYTGEALFF. The CDR3 nucleotides are TGTGCCAGCAGCTTAGGGGGATACACAGGGGAGGCCCTGTTTTTT.

V and J are TRBV29-1 and TRBJ1-2, with no clear D. The CDR3 extends over 10 amino acids. From germline, CDR1 is SQVTM and CDR2 ANQGSEA. V was pared by 4 bases and J by 6 bases, with 6 bases between. The CDR3, as DNA: TGCAGCGTTGTAACGGATGGCTACACCTTC. Its translation is CSVVTDGYTF.

CDR3: CASLSGQDYGYTF. In DNA form, the CDR3 reads TGTGCCAGCCTTTCGGGACAGGACTATGGCTACACCTTC. This sequence joins TRBV28 and TRBJ1-2; TRBD1 matches 8 bases. The CDR3 totals 13 residues. The germline gives CDR1 MDHEN, CDR2 SYDVKM. V gave up 8 bases and J gave up 3 bases; unmatched junction bases: 5.

This clone was seen more than once but under ten times. The rearrangement uses TRBV2 and TRBJ1-1; a weak D match, TRBD1 (6 bases). The CDR3 is made up of 13 amino acids. V was pared by 4 bases and J by 5 bases, with 11 bases between. Per germline, CDR1 SNHLY and CDR2 FYNNEI. CDR3 nucleotide sequence: TGTGCCAGCAGTGTGGCGACAGGTACTGAAGCTTTCTTT. This codes for CASSVATGTEAFF.

This rearrangement joins TRBV6-5 to TRBJ1-1; perhaps TRBD1 as D (5 bases). V lost 4 bases and J lost 7, with 10 bases in between. CDR1 MNHEY and CDR2 SVGAGI come from the germline V gene. The CDR3 length is 12 residues. CDR3 residues: CASSFRDGEAFF. The CDR3 DNA sequence: TGTGCCAGCAGTTTCCGGGACGGTGAAGCTTTCTTT.

V is TRBV30 and J is TRBJ1-5; D is unresolved. The V end was cut by 0 bases, the J end by 3 bases, with 9 bases between. CDR1 and CDR2 from the germline V gene are GTSNPN and SVGIG (reference sequence). This CDR3 region has 14 residues. CDR3 sequence (DNA): TGTGCCTGGAGTGTCGGAGGGCCCAATCAGCCCCAGCATTTT. Translated: CAWSVGGPNQPQHF.

As regards this clone: Within the sample, other DNA sequences also encode this same CDR3. The chain recombines TRBV19 with TRBJ1-5; D may be TRBD1 (6 bases). V lost 2 bases to trimming and J lost 5 bases, with 10 bases between them. Looked up from germline, CDR1 is LNHDA and CDR2 is SQIVND (reference sequence). The CDR3 length is 14 residues. Written as DNA, the CDR3 is TGTGCCAGTAGTATATCGGCAGGGGATCAGCCCCAGCATTTT. This translates into CASSISAGDQPQHF.

The chain employs TRBV5-1 and TRBJ1-2, with D perhaps TRBD1 (6 bases). Looked up from germline, CDR1 is SGHRS and CDR2 is YFSETQ. The CDR3 consists of 13 residues. The ends were cut back, 0 bases at V and 8 bases at J, with 11 bases in the middle. CDR3 nucleotide sequence: TGCGCCAGCAGCTTGGAGTCGGGGGGCGGCTACACCTTC. It translates to CASSLESGGGYTF.

The gene calls are TRBV29-1 and TRBJ1-1, with TRBD1 as a possible D gene (5 bases). Germline V gene data show CDR1 as SQVTM and CDR2 as ANQGSEA. V was shortened by 6 bases and J by 0 bases, with 8 bases between the two germline ends. This CDR3 spans 12 amino acids. The CDR3 spells CSVDNMNTEAFF. Here the CDR3 DNA reads TGCAGCGTGGACAATATGAACACTGAAGCTTTCTTT.

The chain combines TRBV4-1 with TRBJ1-5, with 7 bases identical to TRBD1. CDR3 length: 17 amino acids. CDR1 and CDR2 (germline): MGHRA, YSYEKL. V was pared by 0 bases and J by 2 bases, with 7 bases of the junction left unmatched. CDR3 in amino acids: CASSQEFSGGGNQPQHF. The CDR3 region has the DNA TGCGCCAGCAGCCAAGAGTTTTCAGGGGGGGGCAATCAGCCCCAGCATTTT.

The rearrangement joins TRBV28 to TRBJ1-1, with 7 bases aligning to TRBD1. The V gene end was trimmed by 5 bases and the J gene end by 0 bases; junction bases not matched to a gene: 6. Germline V CDR1 and CDR2: MDHEN, SYDVKM. This CDR3 region has 15 residues. The CDR3 sequence is CASSLSTGLNTEAFF. The CDR3, as DNA: TGTGCCAGCAGTCTCTCGACAGGGCTGAACACTGAAGCTTTCTTT.

V gene TRBV25-1 combines with J gene TRBJ2-7, with D maybe TRBD1 (6 bases). CDR1 and CDR2 (germline): MGHDK, SYGVNS. The V gene lost 7 bases and the J gene lost 7 bases, with 11 bases spanning the gap. The CDR3 spans 11 residues. The CDR3 spells CASMGAREQYF. The CDR3 region has the DNA TGTGCCAGCATGGGGGCTAGAGAGCAGTACTTC.

The rearrangement joins TRBV30 to TRBJ1-2; D remains ambiguous. V lost 0 bases and J 3 bases, leaving 8 bases between the germline ends. Germline-derived CDR1 and CDR2 are GTSNPN and SVGIG (reference sequence). The CDR3 loop spans 13 amino acids. The CDR3 loop is CAWSVPPDYGYTF. In nucleotides, the CDR3 is TGTGCCTGGAGTGTACCGCCGGACTATGGCTACACCTTC.

V usage is TRBV7-1 and J usage is TRBJ2-5, with a weak D call TRBD2 (6 bases). TRBV7-1 is reported as an ORF; its role is uncertain. The CDR3 consists of 14 residues. V shed 4 bases and J shed 5 bases, with 14 bases lying between them. The CDR3 nucleotides are TGTGCCAGCAGCTTAGACGGCGGGGTCGAGACCCAGTACTTC. This codes for CASSLDGGVETQYF.

This chain joins TRBV6-5 and TRBJ2-3; either TRBD1 or TRBD2 may fit D (5 bases each). CDR1 is MNHEY and CDR2 is SVGAGI in the germline V gene. The CDR3 has 14 residues. V dropped 6 bases and J dropped 6 bases, with 16 bases sitting between them. DNA for the CDR3: TGTGCCAGCAGGTTTGGGGGATTGGCCGATACGCAGTATTTT. It yields the protein CASRFGGLADTQYF.

The chain uses TRBV25-1 and TRBJ1-5; 8 bases line up with TRBD1. There are 13 residues in the CDR3. The junction had 3 bases not matched to a gene; V was cut back by 7 bases and J by 4 bases. The germline gives CDR1 MGHDK, CDR2 SYGVNS. The CDR3 region is CASNGQGNQPQHF. The CDR3 bases are TGTGCCAGCAATGGACAGGGAAATCAGCCCCAGCATTTT.

V usage is TRBV7-2 and J usage is TRBJ1-1, with no clear D. The V and J ends lost 1 base and 2 bases respectively, with 8 bases between them. There are 14 residues in the CDR3. CDR1 is SGHTA and CDR2 is FQGNSA in the germline V gene. The CDR3 loop is CASSLGGGNTEAFF. The DNA for the CDR3 is TGTGCCAGCAGCTTAGGAGGAGGAAACACTGAAGCTTTCTTT. Variable domain in full (rest from reference TRBV7-2 and TRBJ1-1): GAGVSQSPSNKVTEKGKDVELRCDPISGHTALYWYRQSLGQGLEFLIYFQGNSAPDKSGLPSDRFSAERTGGSVSTLTIQRTQQEDSAVYLCASSLGGGNTEAFFGQGTRLTVV.

V is TRBV6-5 and J is TRBJ1-6; perhaps TRBD1 as D (5 bases). CDR3 length: 13 amino acids. The germline V and J ends were trimmed by 5 bases and 7 bases, with 9 bases remaining between them. Germline values: CDR1 MNHEY, CDR2 SVGAGI. The CDR3 sequence is CASSDGGNSPLHF. CDR3 DNA: TGTGCCAGCAGTGACGGGGGGAATTCACCCCTCCACTTT.

The chain uses TRBV6-5 and TRBJ1-1; D call uncertain. The germline CDR1 and CDR2 sequences are MNHEY and SVGAGI. V gave up 7 bases and J gave up 6 bases, with 15 bases separating them. This CDR3 spans 13 amino acids. The DNA of the CDR3 is TGTGCCAGCAAAGAGGTAGCGGGAGCTGAAGCTTTCTTT. This codes for CASKEVAGAEAFF.

The CDR3 protein is CAWRTDTGGYTF. CDR3 nucleotide sequence: TGTGCCTGGAGGACCGACACTGGTGGCTACACCTTC. The rearrangement joins TRBV30 to TRBJ1-2; the D is unclear. Germline CDR1 GTSNPN, CDR2 SVGIG (reference sequence). Trimming removed 3 bases from V and 7 bases from J, with 12 bases in between. This CDR3 contains 12 residues. Looking up the rest from reference TRBV30 and TRBJ1-2 gives the full variable domain: SQTIHQWPATLVQPVGSPLSLECTVEGTSNPNLYWYRQAAGRGLQLLFYSVGIGQISSEVPQNLSASRPQDRQFILSSKKLLLSDSGFYLCAWRTDTGGYTFGSGTRLTVV.

V is TRBV28 and J is TRBJ1-4; D is unresolved. In germline, CDR1 is MDHEN, CDR2 SYDVKM. V was trimmed by 3 bases and J by 7 bases, leaving 12 bases between them. The CDR3 spans 14 residues. The CDR3 region has the DNA TGTGCCAGCAGTTTTGTGCCCGGAGGTGAAAAACTGTTTTTT. Translated: CASSFVPGGEKLFF.

V usage is TRBV30 and J usage is TRBJ2-7, with D perhaps matching TRBD1 or TRBD2 (6 bases each). Germline CDR1 reads GTSNPN; CDR2 reads SVGIG (reference sequence). The CDR3 is 12 residues long. V was cut by 3 bases and J by 5 bases, with 11 bases left in between. The CDR3 DNA follows: TGTGCCTGGAGCAGAGGGGGGCACGAGCAGTACTTC. Protein sequence: CAWSRGGHEQYF. The variable domain in full, with the rest retrieved from reference TRBV30 and TRBJ2-7, is SQTIHQWPATLVQPVGSPLSLECTVEGTSNPNLYWYRQAAGRGLQLLFYSVGIGQISSEVPQNLSASRPQDRQFILSSKKLLLSDSGFYLCAWSRGGHEQYFGPGTRLTVT.

The chain carries TRBV20-1 and TRBJ2-7; 7 nucleotides align to TRBD1. Germline V gene data show CDR1 as DFQATT and CDR2 as SNEGSKA (reference sequence). The CDR3 length is 11 residues. The J segment lost 5 bases and the V segment lost 2 bases, leaving 0 bases of the junction unmatched. CDR3 in amino acids: CSARQGDEQYF. The CDR3 DNA is TGCAGTGCTAGACAGGGGGACGAGCAGTACTTC.

This chain connects TRBV28 to TRBJ2-5, with 7 bases aligning to TRBD1. There are 13 residues in the CDR3. From germline, CDR1 is MDHEN and CDR2 SYDVKM. Germline trimming cut 6 bases from V and 5 bases from J; bases unmatched to any gene: 6. CDR3 sequence reads: CASSATGSETQYF. The CDR3 DNA follows: TGTGCCAGCAGCGCGACAGGGTCGGAGACCCAGTACTTC.

This clone was seen a few times. The rearrangement joins TRBV9 to TRBJ2-5, with no clear D. CDR3 length: 16 residues. Looked up from germline, CDR1 is SGDLS and CDR2 is YYNGEE. Trimming left V 0 bases short and J 1 base short, with 13 bases between. The CDR3 DNA sequence: TGTGCCAGCAGCGTAGGACCTTTTGGGTTCCAAGAGACCCAGTACTTC. Its protein is CASSVGPFGFQETQYF. Using reference TRBV9 and TRBJ2-5 for the parts outside the CDR3, the full variable domain is DSGVTQTPKHLITATGQRVTLRCSPRSGDLSVYWYQQSLDQGLQFLIQYYNGEERAKGNILERFSAQQFPDLHSELNLSSLELGDSALYFCASSVGPFGFQETQYFGPGTRLLVL.